Ten or more counts support the clone carrying this T cell receptor beta chain. Its antigen is unknown. Trimming cost V 5 bases and J 11 bases; bases outside gene matches: 13. Germline loops: CDR1 SGHKS, CDR2 YYEKEE (reference sequence). CDR3 length: 15 residues. This entry belongs to a study of regulatory T cells in long-lasting Graves disease. Time point indicated: newly diagnosed GD, antithyroid drugs for less than 3 months. Generation of the TCR library employed RNA extracted from PBMCs. Study-level findings and limits: The study examined only peripheral blood, not thyroid tissue.

Arm-PCR with iRepertoire HTBI primers amplified the CDR3 regions for these TCR beta libraries. MiXCR, applied by TCRdb to the multiplex PCR reads, yields one record per CDR3 protein. The sample consists of approximately 400,000 distinct CDR3 sequences, about an eighth of them appearing once. This sample was shared with a second study, whose subject was T cells in Graves' hyperthyroidism and ophthalmopathy. From that paper: Criteria for exclusion of patients were uncontrolled infection, other autoimmune disease, pregnancy or lactation. The TCR CDR3 first-round RT-PCR relied on the HTBI primer set.

The chain recombines TRBV5-5 with TRBJ1-1; TRBD1 matches at 12 bases. The source was peripheral blood mononuclear cells (PBMCs), collected at new diagnosis, from a patient treated with antithyroid drugs. The TCR originated in a woman aged 18-29 years with Graves disease. The CDR3 loop reads CASSSPGQGARLAFF. As DNA, the CDR3 is TGTGCCAGCAGTTCCCCGGGACAGGGGGCGAGGTTGGCTTTCTTT.